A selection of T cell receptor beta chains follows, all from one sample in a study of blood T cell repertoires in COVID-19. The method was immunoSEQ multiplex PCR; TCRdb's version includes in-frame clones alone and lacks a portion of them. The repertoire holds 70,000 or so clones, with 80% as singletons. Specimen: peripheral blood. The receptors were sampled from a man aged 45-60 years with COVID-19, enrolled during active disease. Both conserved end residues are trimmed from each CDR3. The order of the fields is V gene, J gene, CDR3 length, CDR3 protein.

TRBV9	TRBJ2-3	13	ASSATGDVSDTQY
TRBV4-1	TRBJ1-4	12	ASRHISGGEKLF
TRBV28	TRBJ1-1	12	ASKFTGANTEAF
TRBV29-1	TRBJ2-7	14	SVRTSGTSRALEQY
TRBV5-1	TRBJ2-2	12	ASSSGGGTGELF
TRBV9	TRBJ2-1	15	ASSVAGGRYIYNEQF
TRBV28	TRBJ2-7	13	ASSSPLAGVNEQY
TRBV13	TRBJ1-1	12	ASSPLGGNTEAF
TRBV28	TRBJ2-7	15	ASWNPGLAGDPYEQY
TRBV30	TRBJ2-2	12	AWNPSGPHGELF
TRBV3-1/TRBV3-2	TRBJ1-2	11	ASSHQGARGCT
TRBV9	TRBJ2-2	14	ASSGGSGSGPGELF
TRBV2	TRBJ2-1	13	ASSEALGGLAEQF
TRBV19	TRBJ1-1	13	ASSRSGTGGTEAF
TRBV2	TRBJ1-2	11	ASRVNTGVGYT
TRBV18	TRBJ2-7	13	ASSPRRGNSYEQY
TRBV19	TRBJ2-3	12	ASSRGQGPDTQY
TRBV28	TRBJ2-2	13	ASGGDRARGGELF
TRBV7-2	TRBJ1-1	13	ASSLGGQMNTEAF
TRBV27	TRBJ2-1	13	ASSRGTSGDNEQF
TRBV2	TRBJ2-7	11	ASRIGLTYEQY
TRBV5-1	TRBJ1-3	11	ARAGGSGNTIY
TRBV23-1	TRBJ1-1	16	ASSRPTGQGIPYTEAF
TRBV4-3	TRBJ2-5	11	ASSQDRRETQY
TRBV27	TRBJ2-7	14	ASSATSGRFTYEQY